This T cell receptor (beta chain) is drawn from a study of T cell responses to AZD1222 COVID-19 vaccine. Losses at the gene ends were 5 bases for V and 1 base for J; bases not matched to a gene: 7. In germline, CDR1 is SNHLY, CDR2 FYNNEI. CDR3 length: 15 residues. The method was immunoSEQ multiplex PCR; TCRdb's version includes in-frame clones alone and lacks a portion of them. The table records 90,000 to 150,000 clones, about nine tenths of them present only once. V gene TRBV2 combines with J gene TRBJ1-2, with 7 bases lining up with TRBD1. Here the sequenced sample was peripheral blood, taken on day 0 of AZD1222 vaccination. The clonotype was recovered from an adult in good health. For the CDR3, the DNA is TGTGCCAGCAGTTTGGGGACAGCGGATAACTATGGCTACACCTTC. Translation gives CASSLGTADNYGYTF.